Presented here are 4 T cell receptor beta chains from one specimen sequenced in a study of cytomegalovirus exposure and HLA in healthy donors. TCRdb's table, derived via immunoSEQ multiplex PCR, lists solely in-frame clones and lacks some. The sample lists about 160,000 clones; 84% were seen once. The sample consisted of PBMCs. The receptors here all came from a man aged 25-45 years in good health and CMV-seropositive.

V and J are TRBV2 and TRBJ1-1, with a possible D match to TRBD1 (5 bases). V was shortened by 6 bases and J by 3 bases, with 17 bases between the two germline ends. This CDR3 is built from 15 residues. Looked up from germline, CDR1 is SNHLY and CDR2 is FYNNEI. CDR3 residues: CASRSLREYDTEAFF. DNA for the CDR3: TGTGCCAGCAGAAGCCTCAGGGAATACGACACTGAAGCTTTCTTT.

The CDR3 protein is CAWSVVGGTEAFF. The CDR3 bases are TGTGCCTGGAGTGTAGTGGGAGGCACTGAAGCTTTCTTT. The V call is TRBV30, the J call TRBJ1-1; D is ambiguous. The germline V and J ends were trimmed by 0 bases and 4 bases, with 9 bases remaining between them. Per the germline V gene, CDR1 is GTSNPN and CDR2 is SVGIG (reference sequence). The CDR3 contains 13 residues.

The chain is built from TRBV10-3 and TRBJ1-3; D remains ambiguous. The V gene lost 3 bases and the J gene lost 0 bases, with 15 bases spanning the gap. There are 17 residues in the CDR3. The germline gives CDR1 ENHRY, CDR2 SYGVKD. This CDR3 reads CAISERPSSRSGNTIYF. In nucleotides, the CDR3 is TGTGCCATCAGTGAACGCCCCTCAAGCCGCTCTGGAAACACCATATATTTT.

The chain couples TRBV7-9 to TRBJ1-2, with no clear D. Trimming cost V 3 bases and J 4 bases, with 15 bases left between them. The CDR3 runs to 15 residues. Per germline, CDR1 SEHNR and CDR2 FQNEAQ (reference sequence). Here the CDR3 reads CASSFLPTPVYGYTF. The CDR3 DNA sequence: TGTGCCAGCAGCTTCCTTCCGACACCCGTCTATGGCTACACCTTC.